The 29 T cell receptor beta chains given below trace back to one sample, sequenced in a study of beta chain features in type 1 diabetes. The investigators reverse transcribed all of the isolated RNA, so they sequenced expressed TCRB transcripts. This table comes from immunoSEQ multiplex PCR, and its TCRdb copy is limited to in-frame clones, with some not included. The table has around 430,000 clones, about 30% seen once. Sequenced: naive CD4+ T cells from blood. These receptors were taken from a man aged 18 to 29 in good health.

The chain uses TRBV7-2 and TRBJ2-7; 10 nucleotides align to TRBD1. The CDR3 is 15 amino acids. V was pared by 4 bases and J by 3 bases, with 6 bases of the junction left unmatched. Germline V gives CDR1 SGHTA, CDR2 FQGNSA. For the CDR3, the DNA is TGTGCCAGCAGCTCCCGGACAGGGGGAAGCTACGAGCAGTACTTC. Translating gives CASSSRTGGSYEQYF.

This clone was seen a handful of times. The CDR3 bases are TGTGCCTGGAGTGTAGAGATGCCTGGGGCCAACGTCCTGACTTTC. Translation: CAWSVEMPGANVLTF. The V call is TRBV30, the J call TRBJ2-6; no reliable D call. With 0 bases removed from V and 2 bases from J, the gap between germline ends came to 8 bases. The germline V gene encodes CDR1 GTSNPN and CDR2 SVGIG (reference sequence). The CDR3 has 15 residues.

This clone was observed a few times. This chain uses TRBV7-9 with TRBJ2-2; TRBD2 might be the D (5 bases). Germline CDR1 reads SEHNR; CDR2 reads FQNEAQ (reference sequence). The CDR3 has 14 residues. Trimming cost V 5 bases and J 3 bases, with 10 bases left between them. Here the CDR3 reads CASSTSGYTGELFF. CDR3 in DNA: TGTGCCAGCAGCACTTCGGGGTACACCGGGGAGCTGTTTTTT.

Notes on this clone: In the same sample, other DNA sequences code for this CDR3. The CDR3 is CASSPPGSTDTQYF. Written as DNA, the CDR3 is TGTGCCAGCTCACCACCCGGGAGCACAGATACGCAGTATTTT. This chain links TRBV18 with TRBJ2-3; D gene ambiguous. Germline CDR1 is KGHSH and CDR2 is LQKENI. The CDR3 loop spans 14 amino acids. Between the trimmed V and J ends, which lost 0 bases and 0 bases, there was a span of 4 bases. The full variable domain, its missing parts supplied by reference TRBV18 and TRBJ2-3, is NAGVMQNPRHLVRRRGQEARLRCSPMKGHSHVYWYRQLPEEGLKFMVYLQKENIIDESGMPKERFSAEFPKEGPSILRIQQVVRGDSAAYFCASSPPGSTDTQYFGPGTRLTVL.

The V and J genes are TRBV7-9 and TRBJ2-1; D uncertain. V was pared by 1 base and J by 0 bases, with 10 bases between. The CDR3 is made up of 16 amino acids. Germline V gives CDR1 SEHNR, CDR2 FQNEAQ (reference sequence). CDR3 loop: CASSLVGGSSYNEQFF. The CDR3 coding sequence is TGTGCCAGCAGCTTAGTCGGCGGAAGCTCCTACAATGAGCAGTTCTTC.

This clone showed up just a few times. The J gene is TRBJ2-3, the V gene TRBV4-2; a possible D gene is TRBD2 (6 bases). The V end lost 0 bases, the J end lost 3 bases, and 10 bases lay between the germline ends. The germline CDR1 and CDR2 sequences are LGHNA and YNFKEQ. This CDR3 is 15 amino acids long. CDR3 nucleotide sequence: TGTGCCAGCAGCCAAGATGGAGGGAAGACAGATACGCAGTATTTT. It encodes CASSQDGGKTDTQYF.

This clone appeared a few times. For the CDR3, the DNA is TGTGCCAGCAGTTCCGGGAGACCAGATACGCAGTATTTT. This gives the protein CASSSGRPDTQYF. The rearrangement joins TRBV6-5 to TRBJ2-3; the D gene is possibly TRBD2 (6 bases). This CDR3 is built from 13 residues. The ends were cut back, 4 bases at V and 4 bases at J, with 9 bases in the middle. CDR1 MNHEY and CDR2 SVGAGI come from the germline V gene.

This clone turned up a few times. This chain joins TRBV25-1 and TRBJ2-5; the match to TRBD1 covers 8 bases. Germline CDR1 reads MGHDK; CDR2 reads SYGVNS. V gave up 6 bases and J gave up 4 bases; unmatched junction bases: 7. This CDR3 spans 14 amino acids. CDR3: CASSLLQGAETQYF. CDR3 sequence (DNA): TGTGCCAGCAGCCTGTTGCAGGGGGCAGAGACCCAGTACTTC.

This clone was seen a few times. The CDR3 here is CASRSEPGETQYF. As DNA, the CDR3 is TGTGCCAGCCGGTCGGAGCCCGGGGAGACCCAGTACTTC. J is TRBJ2-5 and V is TRBV7-2; no clear D gene. Trimming left V 8 bases short and J 5 bases short, with 15 bases between. Looked up from germline, CDR1 is SGHTA and CDR2 is FQGNSA. The CDR3 is 13 residues long. Combining the CDR3 with reference TRBV7-2 and TRBJ2-5 gives the whole variable domain GAGVSQSPSNKVTEKGKDVELRCDPISGHTALYWYRQSLGQGLEFLIYFQGNSAPDKSGLPSDRFSAERTGGSVSTLTIQRTQQEDSAVYLCASRSEPGETQYFGPGTRLLVL.

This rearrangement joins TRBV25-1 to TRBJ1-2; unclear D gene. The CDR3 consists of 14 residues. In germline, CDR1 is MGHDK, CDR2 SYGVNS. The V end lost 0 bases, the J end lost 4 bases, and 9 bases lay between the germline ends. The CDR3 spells CASSEYEGGYGYTF. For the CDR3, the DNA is TGTGCCAGCAGTGAATATGAGGGAGGCTATGGCTACACCTTC.

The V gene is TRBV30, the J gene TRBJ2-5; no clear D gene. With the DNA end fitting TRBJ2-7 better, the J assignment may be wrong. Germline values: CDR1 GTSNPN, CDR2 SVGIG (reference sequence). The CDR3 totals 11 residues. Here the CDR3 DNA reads TGTGCCTGGAGAAGGTTATACGAGCAGTACTTC. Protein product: CAWRRLYEQYF.

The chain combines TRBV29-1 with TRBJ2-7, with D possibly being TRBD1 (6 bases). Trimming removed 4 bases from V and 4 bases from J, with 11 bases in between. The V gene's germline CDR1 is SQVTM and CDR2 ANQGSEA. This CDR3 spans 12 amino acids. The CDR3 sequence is CSVGLGAYEQYF. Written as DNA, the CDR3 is TGCAGCGTTGGTCTGGGGGCGTACGAGCAGTACTTC.

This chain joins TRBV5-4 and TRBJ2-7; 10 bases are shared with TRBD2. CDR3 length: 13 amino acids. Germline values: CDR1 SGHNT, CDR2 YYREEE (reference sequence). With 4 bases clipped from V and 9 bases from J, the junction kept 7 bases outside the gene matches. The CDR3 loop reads CASSRTSGETQYF. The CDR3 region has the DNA TGTGCCAGCAGCCGGACTAGCGGAGAGACGCAGTACTTC.

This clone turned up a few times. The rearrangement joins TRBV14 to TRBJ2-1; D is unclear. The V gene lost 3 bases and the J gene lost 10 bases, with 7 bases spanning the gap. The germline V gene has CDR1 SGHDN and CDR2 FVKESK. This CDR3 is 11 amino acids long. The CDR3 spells CASSQYSEQFF. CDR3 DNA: TGTGCCAGCAGCCAGTACTCCGAGCAGTTCTTC.

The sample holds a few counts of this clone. CDR3 amino acids: CASSLDGIQYF. The CDR3 DNA reads as TGCGCCAGCAGCTTGGATGGCATTCAGTACTTC. The chain recombines TRBV5-1 with TRBJ2-4; D ambiguous. V lost 0 bases, J lost 9 bases, and 4 bases lay in between. Germline V gives CDR1 SGHRS, CDR2 YFSETQ. The CDR3 is 11 amino acids.

CDR3 nucleotide sequence: TGCAGCGCCCTATTGGGGCAGCGTCCCTACGAGCAGTACTTC. It is translated as CSALLGQRPYEQYF. The rearrangement uses TRBV29-1 and TRBJ2-7; D possibly corresponds to TRBD1 (5 bases). The length of the CDR3 is 14 residues. Trimming removed 7 bases from V and 2 bases from J, with 18 bases in between. Looked up from germline, CDR1 is SQVTM and CDR2 is ANQGSEA.

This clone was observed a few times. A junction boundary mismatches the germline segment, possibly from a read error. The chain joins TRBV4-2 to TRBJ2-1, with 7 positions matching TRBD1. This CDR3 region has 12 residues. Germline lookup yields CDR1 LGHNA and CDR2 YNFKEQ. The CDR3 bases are TGTGCCAGCAGCCTAAGACAGGGTGTTTGCCTCTTC. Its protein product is CASSLRQGVCLF.

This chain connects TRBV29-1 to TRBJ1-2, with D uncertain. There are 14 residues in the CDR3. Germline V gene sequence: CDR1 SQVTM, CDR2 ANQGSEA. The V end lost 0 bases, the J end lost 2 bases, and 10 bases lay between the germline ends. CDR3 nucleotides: TGCAGCGTTGAAGATCCGGCGGAAAACTATGGCTACACCTTC. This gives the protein CSVEDPAENYGYTF.

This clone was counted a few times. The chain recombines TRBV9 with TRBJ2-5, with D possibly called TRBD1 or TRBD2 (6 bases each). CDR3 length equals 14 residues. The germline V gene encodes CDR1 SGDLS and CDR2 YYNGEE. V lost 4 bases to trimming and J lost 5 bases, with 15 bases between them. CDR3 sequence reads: CASSLAPRGETQYF. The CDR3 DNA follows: TGTGCCAGCAGCCTAGCGCCGAGGGGGGAGACCCAGTACTTC.

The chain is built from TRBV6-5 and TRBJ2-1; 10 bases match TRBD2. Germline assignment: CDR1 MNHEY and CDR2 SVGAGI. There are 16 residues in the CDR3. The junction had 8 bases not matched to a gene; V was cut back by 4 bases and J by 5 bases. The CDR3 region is CASSSRSGRTHNEQFF. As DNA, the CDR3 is TGTGCCAGCAGTTCCCGTAGCGGGAGGACCCACAATGAGCAGTTCTTC.

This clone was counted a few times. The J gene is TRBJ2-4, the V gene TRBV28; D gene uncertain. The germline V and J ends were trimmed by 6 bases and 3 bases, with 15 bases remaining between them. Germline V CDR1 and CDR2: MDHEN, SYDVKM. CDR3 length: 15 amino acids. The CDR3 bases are TGTGCCAGCAGGCCCCATGGCCATATCAAAAACATTCAGTACTTC. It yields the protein CASRPHGHIKNIQYF.

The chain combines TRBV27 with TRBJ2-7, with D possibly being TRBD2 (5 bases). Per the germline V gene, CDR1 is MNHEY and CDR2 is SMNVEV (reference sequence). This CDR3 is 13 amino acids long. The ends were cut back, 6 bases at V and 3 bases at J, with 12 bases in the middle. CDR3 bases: TGTGCCAGCAGCCACACCGAGGGCTACGAGCAGTACTTC. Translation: CASSHTEGYEQYF.

The CDR3 reads CAWSGVLSREQYF. For the CDR3, the DNA is TGTGCCTGGAGTGGGGTTCTCTCAAGGGAGCAGTACTTC. The rearrangement uses TRBV30 and TRBJ2-7; no clear D. Per germline, CDR1 GTSNPN and CDR2 SVGIG (reference sequence). The ends were cut back, 1 base at V and 7 bases at J, with 14 bases in the middle. This CDR3 region has 13 residues.

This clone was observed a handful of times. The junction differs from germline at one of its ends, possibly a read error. CDR3 in amino acids: CASSLAQITDTQYF. The CDR3 nucleotides are TGTGCCAGCAGCCTAGCACAAATCACAGATACGCAGTATTTT. V and J are TRBV7-2 and TRBJ2-3, with D possibly TRBD2 on 5 matching bases. This CDR3 has 14 amino acids. Germline assignment: CDR1 SGHTA and CDR2 FQGNSA.

CDR3 bases: TGTGCCAGCAGCAGTCTGGGAGGGAGGGCCGCGCATACGCAGTATTTT. As protein: CASSSLGGRAAHTQYF. This chain joins TRBV6-6 and TRBJ2-3; 7 nucleotides match TRBD2. The CDR3 has 16 amino acids. Germline V gives CDR1 MNHNY, CDR2 SVGAGI (reference sequence). The V and J ends lost 6 bases and 7 bases, in that order; junction bases with no gene match: 16.

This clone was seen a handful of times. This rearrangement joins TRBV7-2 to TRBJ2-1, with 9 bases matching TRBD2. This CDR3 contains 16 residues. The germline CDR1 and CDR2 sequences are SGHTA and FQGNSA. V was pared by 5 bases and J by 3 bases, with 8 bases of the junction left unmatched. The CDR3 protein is CASSTLAGTVYNEQFF. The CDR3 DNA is TGTGCCAGCAGCACGCTAGCGGGAACTGTCTACAATGAGCAGTTCTTC.

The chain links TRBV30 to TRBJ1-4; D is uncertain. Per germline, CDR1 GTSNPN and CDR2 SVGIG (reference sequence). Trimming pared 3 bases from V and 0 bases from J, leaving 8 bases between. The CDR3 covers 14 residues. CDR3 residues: CAWRSRSTNEKLFF. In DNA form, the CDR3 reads TGTGCCTGGAGGTCGCGGTCAACTAATGAAAAACTGTTTTTT.

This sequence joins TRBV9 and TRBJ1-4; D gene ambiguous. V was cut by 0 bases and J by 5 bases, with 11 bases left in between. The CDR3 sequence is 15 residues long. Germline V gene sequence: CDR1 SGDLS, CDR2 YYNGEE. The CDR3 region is CASSVVASKNEKLFF. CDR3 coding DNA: TGTGCCAGCAGCGTAGTCGCCAGCAAGAATGAAAAACTGTTTTTT.

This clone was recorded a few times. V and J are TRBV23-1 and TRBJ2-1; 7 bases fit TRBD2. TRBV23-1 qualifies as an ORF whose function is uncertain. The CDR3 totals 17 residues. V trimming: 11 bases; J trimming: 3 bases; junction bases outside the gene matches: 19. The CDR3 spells CAAPECRGVEDYNEQFF. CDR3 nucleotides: TGCGCCGCGCCGGAATGTCGGGGGGTGGAGGACTACAATGAGCAGTTCTTC.